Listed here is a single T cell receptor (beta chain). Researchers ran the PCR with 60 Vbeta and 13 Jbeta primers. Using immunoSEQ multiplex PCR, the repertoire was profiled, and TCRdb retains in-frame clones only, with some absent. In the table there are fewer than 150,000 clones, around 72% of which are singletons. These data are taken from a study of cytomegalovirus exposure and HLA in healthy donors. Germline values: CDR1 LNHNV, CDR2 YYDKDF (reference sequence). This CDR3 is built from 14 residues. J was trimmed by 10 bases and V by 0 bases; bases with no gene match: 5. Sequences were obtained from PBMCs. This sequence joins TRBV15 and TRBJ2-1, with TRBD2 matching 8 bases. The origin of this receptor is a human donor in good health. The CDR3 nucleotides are TGTGCCACCAGCAGAGACACTGGGACTAGGGAGCAGTTCTTC. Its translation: CATSRDTGTREQFF.